These 12 T cell receptor beta chains share one sample of origin, sequenced in a study of PD-L1 blockade in urothelial cancer. Time point here: peripheral blood 6 weeks after treatment start. The protocol was immunoSEQ multiplex PCR, while the TCRdb copy is restricted to in-frame clones and leaves out a portion. The sample carries about 130,000 clones, roughly 86% recorded once. The material sequenced was PBMCs, taken around atezolizumab (anti-PD-L1) treatment. The receptors originated from a man aged 50 or older with urothelial cancer.

The CDR3 nucleotides are TGTGCCAGCAGTTTATGGACAGGGGACTCTAACTATGGCTACACCTTC. Residues: CASSLWTGDSNYGYTF. The chain is built from TRBV28 and TRBJ1-2; TRBD1 matches at 8 bases. Germline V gene data show CDR1 as MDHEN and CDR2 as SYDVKM. Trimming at V came to 0 bases and at J to 0 bases, leaving 3 bases not matched to a gene. The CDR3 totals 16 residues.

J is TRBJ2-7 and V is TRBV7-2; 13 bases fit TRBD2. This CDR3 spans 15 amino acids. Germline V gene sequence: CDR1 SGHTA, CDR2 FQGNSA. V dropped 7 bases and J dropped 6; count of bases not matched to a gene: 9. In DNA form, the CDR3 reads TGTGCCAGCACCCCTCAGGGACTAGCGGGACCCGAGCAGTACTTC. Protein: CASTPQGLAGPEQYF.

This clone was seen a few times. The chain combines TRBV5-3 with TRBJ2-7; 8 bases line up with TRBD1. TRBV5-3 is filed as an ORF, its function uncertain. Germline trimming cut 9 bases from V and 2 bases from J; bases unmatched to any gene: 10. The CDR3 extends over 14 amino acids. The CDR3 region has the DNA TGTGCCACCGATCGGACAGGGCTCGCCTACGAGCAGTACTTC. This encodes CATDRTGLAYEQYF.

This clone was observed a few times. This chain joins TRBV11-2 and TRBJ1-1; D not resolved. This CDR3 region has 12 residues. V dropped 5 bases and J dropped 11 bases, with 15 bases sitting between them. Germline V gives CDR1 SGHAT, CDR2 FQNNGV. CDR3 coding DNA: TGTGCCAGCAGCCTAAAGACAAATCGGGCTTTCTTT. Protein product: CASSLKTNRAFF.

CDR3 sequence (DNA): TGTGCCAGCACTTCCCACTTTATGGCCGAGAGGGAAAAACTGTTTTTT. It codes for CASTSHFMAEREKLFF. This chain uses TRBV28 with TRBJ1-4; D uncertain. V dropped 7 bases and J dropped 8 bases, with 23 bases sitting between them. The CDR3 has 16 amino acids. Germline lookup yields CDR1 MDHEN and CDR2 SYDVKM.

The chain links TRBV6-1 to TRBJ1-6; D is unclear. The germline gives CDR1 MNHNS, CDR2 SASEGT. The CDR3 spans 15 residues. The V gene lost 2 bases and the J gene lost 6 bases, with 11 bases spanning the gap. CDR3 sequence (DNA): TGTGCCAGCAGTGAAATTGGGCAGACTAATTCACCCCTCCACTTT. Translated, it gives CASSEIGQTNSPLHF.

This chain joins TRBV29-1 and TRBJ2-1; the match to TRBD2 covers 7 bases. From germline, CDR1 is SQVTM and CDR2 ANQGSEA. The junction had 4 bases not matched to a gene; V was cut back by 4 bases and J by 1 base. The CDR3 spans 14 residues. DNA of the CDR3: TGCAGCGTTGCACTAGCGTTATCCTACAATGAGCAGTTCTTC. It yields the protein CSVALALSYNEQFF.

Here the CDR3 reads CAWSVQYNEQFF. DNA of the CDR3: TGTGCCTGGAGTGTCCAGTACAATGAGCAGTTCTTC. The chain uses TRBV30 and TRBJ2-1; D gene uncertain. V lost 0 bases to trimming and J lost 4 bases, with 4 bases between them. CDR3 size: 12 residues. CDR1 is GTSNPN, CDR2 SVGIG, per germline (reference sequence).

V and J are TRBV5-1 and TRBJ2-1, with a weak D call TRBD2 (5 bases). The CDR3 runs 12 residues. Trimming removed 4 bases at V and 10 bases at J, with 12 bases between. Germline loops: CDR1 SGHRS, CDR2 YFSETQ. For the CDR3, the DNA is TGCGCCAGCAGCCCCGAGAGGGCGGAGCAGTTCTTC. Translation: CASSPERAEQFF.

The rearrangement uses TRBV18 and TRBJ2-7, with TRBD1 as a possible D gene (6 bases). Germline CDR1 KGHSH, CDR2 LQKENI. The CDR3 loop spans 14 amino acids. V was cut by 2 bases and J by 2 bases, with 10 bases left in between. This CDR3 reads CASSPSTGTYEQYF. The CDR3 nucleotides read TGTGCCAGCTCACCATCGACAGGTACCTACGAGCAGTACTTC.

The DNA of the CDR3 is TGTGCCAGCAGTTACACAGGCCCCAGGGAGCAGTTCTTC. Protein product: CASSYTGPREQFF. The chain has TRBV28 and TRBJ2-1; possible D gene TRBD1, 5 bases. Germline loops: CDR1 MDHEN, CDR2 SYDVKM. Trimming took off 4 bases at V and 10 bases at J, with 14 bases between the two ends. This CDR3 contains 13 residues.

V and J are TRBV9 and TRBJ2-1, with a weak D call TRBD2 (5 bases). V gave up 0 bases and J gave up 9 bases, with 10 bases separating them. Germline loops: CDR1 SGDLS, CDR2 YYNGEE. The CDR3 totals 13 residues. The CDR3 loop is CASSVAGLGEQFF. The CDR3 DNA follows: TGTGCCAGCAGCGTAGCGGGATTGGGTGAGCAGTTCTTC.